The 7 T cell receptor beta chains reported below all come from one sample, sequenced in a study of beta chain features in type 1 diabetes (dated by TCRdb to the late 2010s). Antigens for these TCRs are unknown. Paper-wide results and their limitations: Type 1 diabetes patients showed a moderate but significant shortening of TCRB CDR3 length in all four CD4+ subsets.

The protocol used for the library was the immunoSEQ multiplex PCR assay. The High Capacity cDNA Reverse Transcription Kit was used to reverse transcribe all of the isolated RNA, meaning that expressed TCRB transcripts were what got sequenced. TCRdb obtained this table from immuneACCESS and retained in-frame rearrangements with V and J assigned. These tables miss some clones; where compared with another copy, unresolved V genes account for less than half of the shortfall, and the remainder is unexplained. The sample yields roughly 400,000 clones; about 10% were counted once. The top ten hold about 0.63% of the sample. Sequencing was performed on central memory CD4+ T cells from blood. The origin of the receptors is a man younger than 45 with type 1 diabetes.

This chain connects TRBV5-1 to TRBJ2-3, with D possibly matching TRBD2 (5 bases). Looked up from germline, CDR1 is SGHRS and CDR2 is YFSETQ. This CDR3 is 15 amino acids long. Trimming removed 5 bases at V and 0 bases at J, with 13 bases between. CDR3 protein: CASRKLASSTDTQYF. The CDR3 bases are TGCGCCAGCAGGAAGCTAGCATCTAGCACAGATACGCAGTATTTT.

In its sample, this clone was seen a few times. Within the sample, other DNA sequences also encode this same CDR3. The chain couples TRBV18 to TRBJ1-3; 9 bases agree with TRBD1. Per the germline V gene, CDR1 is KGHSH and CDR2 is LQKENI. The CDR3 sequence is 16 residues long. Trimming at V came to 5 bases and at J to 4 bases, leaving 9 bases not matched to a gene. CDR3 in DNA: TGTGCCAGCTCATCATCCGGGACAGGGTCGGGAAACACCATATATTTT. It yields the protein CASSSSGTGSGNTIYF.

The CDR3 region is CAWSSGGPLGREQFF. The CDR3 DNA reads TGTGCCTGGAGTTCGGGAGGGCCTTTGGGACGTGAGCAGTTCTTC. The rearrangement joins TRBV30 to TRBJ2-1; 8 bases fit TRBD2. CDR3 length equals 15 residues. V was clipped by 2 bases and J by 9 bases; unmatched bases: 12. Germline CDR1 is GTSNPN and CDR2 is SVGIG (reference sequence).

This chain connects TRBV5-4 to TRBJ2-1; no firm D call. The length of the CDR3 is 10 residues. CDR1 is SGHNT and CDR2 is YYREEE in the germline V gene (reference sequence). The ends were cut back, 7 bases at V and 6 bases at J, with 5 bases in the middle. CDR3 nucleotide sequence: TGTGCCAGCGGAGTCAATGAGCAGTTCTTC. Translation: CASGVNEQFF.

The sample holds many counts of this clone. The chain links TRBV7-9 to TRBJ2-3; possible D gene TRBD2, 7 bases. V was trimmed by 7 bases and J by 0 bases, leaving 14 bases between them. CDR3 length equals 15 residues. The germline V gene encodes CDR1 SEHNR and CDR2 FQNEAQ (reference sequence). CDR3 amino acids: CASTPGGQSTDTQYF. The CDR3, as DNA: TGTGCCAGCACCCCGGGGGGACAAAGCACAGATACGCAGTATTTT.

To note about this clone: Germline is not matched at one junction end, which may reflect a read error. This rearrangement joins TRBV30 to TRBJ2-7; 9 bases line up with TRBD1. CDR3 length equals 12 residues. Germline assignment: CDR1 GTSNPN and CDR2 SVGIG (reference sequence). CDR3 sequence reads: CAWTRQGVLFHF. The CDR3 DNA reads TGTGCCTGGACCCGACAGGGGGTTTTGTTCCACTTC.

This clone was counted only a few times. The V call is TRBV4-3, the J call TRBJ1-4; no clear D. This CDR3 has 16 amino acids. Germline lookup yields CDR1 LGHNA and CDR2 YSLEER. The V end lost 3 bases, the J end lost 6 bases, and 17 bases lay between the germline ends. The CDR3 protein is CASSQLLGFGDEKLFF. CDR3 bases: TGCGCCAGCAGCCAGCTTTTGGGGTTCGGGGATGAAAAACTGTTTTTT.